This TCR beta chain was observed in a study of blood T cell repertoires in COVID-19. In the study overall: Samples of COVID-19 (acute and convalescent) were obtained from the United States, Italy and Spain. Sources were T cells, B-cell-depleted T cells, or PBMCs; the material itself was cDNA or gDNA.

Per the original data handling: Researchers report that nucleated cell counts were estimated from reference gene primer amplification. The assay was immunoSEQ multiplex PCR, and TCRdb's table has in-frame clones only and misses some. For V, J and clone size, that table is used; D and trimming come from the DNA. The table lists 88,000 or so clones, roughly 80% of them singletons. V lost 6 bases and J 2 bases, leaving 7 bases between the germline ends. In germline, CDR1 is WSHSY, CDR2 SAAADI. The CDR3 has 12 residues. The TCR originated in a man in his 60s with acute or convalescent COVID-19. The chain carries TRBV10-2 and TRBJ1-2, with D uncertain. The specimen was peripheral blood. The CDR3 coding sequence is TGCGCCAGCAGCGAGCAGAACTATGGCTACACCTTC. Translating gives CASSEQNYGYTF.